This T cell receptor (beta chain) derives from a study of T cells in Graves' hyperthyroidism and ophthalmopathy (dated by TCRdb to 2018 to 2020). About the full investigation: Peripheral blood was collected at initial diagnosis, before any treatment. The study also compared thyroid tissue and blood T-cell repertoires from more than five Graves' hyperthyroidism patients. A discovery cohort of fewer than 110 patients, about 40 with Graves' ophthalmopathy and approximately 55 with stable Graves' hyperthyroidism, was used to find distinguishing TCR V-J signatures. Following sampling, methimazole starting at 30 mg daily was given to hyperthyroidism patients, and high-dose intravenous methylprednisolone was given to ophthalmopathy patients. The approximately 100 discovery patients were divided at random into training and test sets in a 7:3 ratio. An independent validation cohort of under 20 hyperthyroidism patients and about 16 patients who later progressed to ophthalmopathy tested prospective prediction of ophthalmopathy. The paper describes TCR Vbeta CDR3 sequencing of around 140 peripheral blood samples, made up of 43 ophthalmopathy patients, more than 70 hyperthyroidism patients and some 17 progressor patients. Summary of the overall study and its limitations: A model built on a 13 V-J signature distinguished ophthalmopathy from stable hyperthyroidism, reaching approximately 89% sensitivity and about 81% specificity in cross-validation and 80%/75% in testing. Sample size was not statistically predetermined, and blinding of investigators to group allocation was not performed. Most expanded thyroid clonotypes (frequency above 0.001) were also detected in blood, a finding suggesting that blood repertoires may reflect thyroid immune responses. In validation, the model predicted progression to ophthalmopathy with 60% to 71% sensitivity and about 72% specificity, a median of 6.5 months before onset.

Hyperthyroidism patients were newly diagnosed, had a disease duration of under 2 months, and were aged 18 to 65 years. Patients with uncontrolled infections, other autoimmune diseases, pregnancy or lactation were excluded. Diagnoses were established on the basis of clinical symptoms, serum thyroxine and TRAb, thyroid ultrasound, and orbital computed tomography. Blood from progressor patients was drawn when they were first diagnosed with hyperthyroidism, before any ophthalmopathy symptoms appeared. Ficoll-Paque density gradient centrifugation was used to isolate PBMCs from around 10 ml of fresh peripheral blood. Progressor patients were first diagnosed with Graves' hyperthyroidism and then developed ophthalmopathy during follow-up. Trizol reagent was used to extract total RNA, and RNA quality was then checked on an Agilent 2100 Bioanalyzer. Amplification of TCR beta CDR3 regions was carried out from RNA transcripts. For the first round of RT-PCR on the TCR CDR3, the HTBI primer set was used together with the Qiagen OneStep RT-PCR kit. Libraries were constructed in a second round of multiplex PCR, after which size selection and purification were performed. The libraries were sequenced on an Illumina HiSeq2000 using paired-end 100 bp reads. The authors processed their data as follows. Raw data were processed with SOAPnuke, discarding reads with adapters, uncalled bases, mean Phred below 15, or no exact constant-primer or identifier match. High-quality paired reads were merged with COPE v1.2.5, and unique nucleotide sequences were defined as clonotypes. Clonotypes were aligned to IMGT TRBV, TRBD and TRBJ reference segments using MiTCR v1.1. Analysis was restricted to V-J combinations with a frequency above 0.0001, which covered over 98% of repertoires. A TCS score was defined as the ratio of F50 (clonal expansion) to E x V (chaos), with BLOSUM62-based TCRdist applied between CDR3 peptides within each V-J. Welch's t-statistics and random forest reduced around 550 V-J features to 13, which were used in a naive Bayes classifier (R e1071). TCRdb itself trimmed the public reads at Q25 with fastp, ran MiXCR and retained productive beta chains. All rows with the same CDR3 protein become a single entry with the most common DNA and genes. None of the V and J calls come from the authors' own analysis; TCRdb made them. Here the sample has under 300,000 distinct CDR3 sequences; under 30% occur a single time. The leading ten clones occupy about 30% of the sample.

This clonotype has a count of ten or more. Its recognized antigen is unknown. No base quality values were provided; no much bigger clone lies one nucleotide off. The material sequenced was blood. This receptor was taken from a man aged 35 to 55 with Graves' hyperthyroidism that later progressed to Graves' ophthalmopathy.

The DNA sequence is TGTGCCAGCAGCGAGGGCATAGCGAACGACGAGCAGTACTTC. This codes for CASSEGIANDEQYF. Recombination linked TRBV9 to TRBJ2-7; a tentative D match to TRBD2 spans 5 bases. V is cut by 3 bases and J by 5 bases, and the space between the germline ends is 15 bases. The CDR3 runs 14 amino acids, cysteine and phenylalanine included. Of the read, only the CDR3 DNA is kept; its 42 bases are in frame from base 1. The germline V gene supplies CDR1 SGDLS and CDR2 YYNGEE. The entire variable domain, with the stretches around the CDR3 drawn from the reference TRBV9 and TRBJ2-7 proteins, is DSGVTQTPKHLITATGQRVTLRCSPRSGDLSVYWYQQSLDQGLQFLIQYYNGEERAKGNILERFSAQQFPDLHSELNLSSLELGDSALYFCASSEGIANDEQYFGPGTRLTVT.